The clone carrying this TCR beta chain was counted once. Repertoires were generated with immunoSEQ multiplex PCR, while TCRdb's copy carries only in-frame clones and drops some. The sample yields some 70,000 clones, roughly 90% seen once. This sample is part of a study of technical replicates of blood from a few donors. Trimming took 6 bases from V and 4 from J, leaving 19 bases between them. CDR1 and CDR2 from the germline V gene are KGHSH and LQKENI. The CDR3 consists of 15 residues. This clonotype was sampled from a human donor in good health. Some clones in this sample may be carry-over from other donors' samples. Sequences were obtained from PBMCs. The chain carries TRBV18 and TRBJ2-7; D possibly corresponds to TRBD1 (6 bases). The CDR3 loop reads CASSPAQGDRYEQYF. DNA for the CDR3: TGTGCCAGCTCGCCTGCACAGGGAGACCGTTACGAGCAGTACTTC. Together with reference TRBV18 and TRBJ2-7, the CDR3 gives the full variable domain: NAGVMQNPRHLVRRRGQEARLRCSPMKGHSHVYWYRQLPEEGLKFMVYLQKENIIDESGMPKERFSAEFPKEGPSILRIQQVVRGDSAAYFCASSPAQGDRYEQYFGPGTRLTVT.